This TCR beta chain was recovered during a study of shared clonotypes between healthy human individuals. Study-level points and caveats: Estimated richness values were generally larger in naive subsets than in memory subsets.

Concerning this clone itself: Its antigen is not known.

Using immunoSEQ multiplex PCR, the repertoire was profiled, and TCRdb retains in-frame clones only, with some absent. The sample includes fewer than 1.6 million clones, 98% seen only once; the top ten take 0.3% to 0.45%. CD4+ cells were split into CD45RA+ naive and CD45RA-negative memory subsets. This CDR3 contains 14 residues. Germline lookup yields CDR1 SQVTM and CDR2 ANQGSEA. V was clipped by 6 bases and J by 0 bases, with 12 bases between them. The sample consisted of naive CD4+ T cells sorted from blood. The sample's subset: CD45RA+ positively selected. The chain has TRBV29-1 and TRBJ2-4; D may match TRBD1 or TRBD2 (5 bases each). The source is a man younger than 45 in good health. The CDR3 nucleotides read TGCAGCGTCCAGGGACGCGTAGCCAAAAACATTCAGTACTTC. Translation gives CSVQGRVAKNIQYF.